Below, one T cell receptor beta chain is given with its context. The data were taken from a study of control samples from healthy donors and cancer patients. The CDR3 runs 13 residues. The germline gives CDR1 MNHEY, CDR2 SVGAGI. Between the trimmed V and J ends, which lost 0 bases and 8 bases, there was a span of 8 bases. Libraries were prepared by immunoSEQ multiplex PCR; TCRdb keeps only in-frame clonotypes and omits some of them. This table has about 26,000 clones, 82% appearing once. The V and J genes are TRBV6-5 and TRBJ2-1, with D unclear. Sample: PBMCs. The sequence came from a man aged 55 to 70 with colorectal cancer. CDR3 residues: CASSYSVPHEQFF. DNA of the CDR3: TGTGCCAGCAGTTACTCCGTCCCCCATGAGCAGTTCTTC.